The 4 T cell receptor beta chains presented below share a single source sample, sequenced in a study of PD-1 blockade in classical Hodgkin lymphoma. Exposure to brentuximab vedotin varied, and each patient had relapsed following autologous stem cell transplantation. Method: immunoSEQ multiplex PCR; TCRdb's copy keeps in-frame clones and lacks some. The sample lists just over 35,000 clones, roughly three quarters occurring once. The sample consisted of peripheral blood mononuclear cells (PBMCs), taken before the second cycle of nivolumab. These receptors came from a human donor with classical Hodgkin lymphoma.

The chain's CDR3 is CASSFLQGGIEAFF. For the CDR3, the DNA is TGTGCCAGCAGCTTTCTGCAGGGCGGCATTGAAGCTTTCTTT. The chain joins TRBV7-2 to TRBJ1-1; a weak D match, TRBD1 (5 bases). There are 14 residues in the CDR3. Germline V lookup: CDR1 SGHTA, CDR2 FQGNSA. Trimming removed 3 bases from V and 7 bases from J, with 15 bases in between.

This clone was counted a few times. This chain joins TRBV5-4 and TRBJ1-3, with D unresolved. Deletions cut 2 bases from V and 6 bases from J, with 12 bases between. The CDR3 runs 14 residues. Germline V gene data show CDR1 as SGHNT and CDR2 as YYREEE (reference sequence). The chain's CDR3 is CASSFSGLANTIYF. The DNA for the CDR3 is TGTGCCAGCAGCTTCTCGGGTCTAGCAAACACCATATATTTT. The full variable domain, rest sourced from reference TRBV5-4 and TRBJ1-3, is ETGVTQSPTHLIKTRGQQVTLRCSSQSGHNTVSWYQQALGQGPQFIFQYYREEENGRGNFPPRFSGLQFPNYSSELNVNALELDDSALYLCASSFSGLANTIYFGEGSWLTVV.

This clone was detected only a few times. V is TRBV7-2 and J is TRBJ1-5; D remains ambiguous. Germline V CDR1 and CDR2: SGHTA, FQGNSA. Trimming shortened V by 1 base and J by 0 bases, and 7 bases separated the two germline ends. The CDR3 consists of 15 residues. For the CDR3, the DNA is TGTGCCAGCAGCTTAGTGGTGAATAGCAATCAGCCCCAGCATTTT. This codes for CASSLVVNSNQPQHF.

The chain combines TRBV6-5 with TRBJ1-5, with TRBD1 as a possible D gene (6 bases). The germline CDR1 and CDR2 sequences are MNHEY and SVGAGI. This CDR3 comprises 12 residues. Trimming left V 7 bases short and J 11 bases short, with 15 bases between. In nucleotides, the CDR3 is TGTGCCAGCACCGGGCCCTCAGGGGCCCAGCATTTT. The encoded protein is CASTGPSGAQHF.